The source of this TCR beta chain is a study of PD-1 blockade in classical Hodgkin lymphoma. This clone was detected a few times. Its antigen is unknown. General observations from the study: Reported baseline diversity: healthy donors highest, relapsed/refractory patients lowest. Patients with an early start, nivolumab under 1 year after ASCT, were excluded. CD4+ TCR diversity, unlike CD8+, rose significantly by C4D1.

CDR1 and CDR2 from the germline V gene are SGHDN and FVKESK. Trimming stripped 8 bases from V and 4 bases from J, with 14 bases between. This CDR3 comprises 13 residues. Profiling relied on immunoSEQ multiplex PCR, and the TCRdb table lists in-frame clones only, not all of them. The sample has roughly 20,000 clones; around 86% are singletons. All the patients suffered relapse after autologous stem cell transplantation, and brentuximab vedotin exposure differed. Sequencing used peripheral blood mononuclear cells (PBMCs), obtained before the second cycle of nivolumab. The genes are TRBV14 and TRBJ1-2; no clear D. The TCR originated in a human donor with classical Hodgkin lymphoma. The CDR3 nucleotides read TGTGCCAGCGAAGGGCTGGCAGGCTATGGCTACACCTTC. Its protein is CASEGLAGYGYTF.